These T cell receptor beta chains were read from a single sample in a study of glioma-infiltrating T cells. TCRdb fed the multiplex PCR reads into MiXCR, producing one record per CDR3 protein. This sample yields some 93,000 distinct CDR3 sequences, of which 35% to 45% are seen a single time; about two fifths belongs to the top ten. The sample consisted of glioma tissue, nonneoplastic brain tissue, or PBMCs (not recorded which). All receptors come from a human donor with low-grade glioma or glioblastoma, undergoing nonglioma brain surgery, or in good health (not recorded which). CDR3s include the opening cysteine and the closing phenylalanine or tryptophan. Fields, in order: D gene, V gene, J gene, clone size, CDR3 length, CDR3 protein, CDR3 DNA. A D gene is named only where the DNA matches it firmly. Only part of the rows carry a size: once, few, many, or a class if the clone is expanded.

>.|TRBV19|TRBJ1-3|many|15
CASRHDSRSGNTIYF
TGTGCCAGTAGGCATGACTCACGCTCTGGAAACACCATATATTTT
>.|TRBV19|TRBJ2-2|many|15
CASSTTWGNTGELFF
TGTGCCAGTAGTACAACATGGGGAAACACCGGGGAGCTGTTTTTT
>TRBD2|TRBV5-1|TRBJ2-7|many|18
CASSSGLARTISSYEQYF
TGCGCCAGCAGCTCTGGACTAGCACGAACGATCAGCTCCTACGAGCAGTACTTC
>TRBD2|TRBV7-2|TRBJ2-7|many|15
CASSLVGGRGGEQYF
TGTGCCAGCAGCTTAGTGGGCGGGAGGGGTGGCGAGCAGTACTTC
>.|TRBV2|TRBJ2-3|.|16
CASNTRSDGGTDTQYF
TGTGCCAGCAATACACGGAGCGACGGGGGCACAGATACGCAGTATTTT
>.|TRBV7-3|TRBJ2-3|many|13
CASSQERTDTQYF
TGTGCCAGCAGCCAGGAGAGGACAGATACGCAGTATTTT
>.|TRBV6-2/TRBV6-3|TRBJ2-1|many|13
CASSFFQGKEQFF
TGTGCCAGCAGTTTCTTCCAGGGTAAAGAGCAGTTCTTC
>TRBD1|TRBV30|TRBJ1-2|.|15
CAWKMTGTGDYGYTF
TGTGCCTGGAAAATGACCGGGACAGGGGACTATGGCTACACCTTC
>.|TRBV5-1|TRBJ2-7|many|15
CASSLGTVPTLEQYF
TGCGCCAGCAGCTTGGGGACAGTGCCTACTCTGGAGCAGTACTTC
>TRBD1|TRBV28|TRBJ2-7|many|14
CASTRQGSSYEQYF
TGTGCCAGCACTCGACAGGGTAGCTCCTACGAGCAGTACTTC
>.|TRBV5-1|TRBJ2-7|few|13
CASSLVGGYEQYF
TGCGCCAGCAGCTTGGTAGGGGGCTACGAGCAGTACTTC
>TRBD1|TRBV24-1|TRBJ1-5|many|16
CATSDTQGGRNQPQHF
TGTGCCACCAGTGATACCCAGGGGGGTCGCAATCAGCCCCAGCATTTT
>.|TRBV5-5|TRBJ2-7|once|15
CASSSNRAYTYKQYF
TGTGCCAGCAGCTCCAACCGGGCCTACACCTACAAGCAGTACTTC
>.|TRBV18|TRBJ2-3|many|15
CASSPQDSSPDTQYF
TGTGCCAGCTCACCCCAAGATAGTAGCCCAGATACGCAGTATTTT
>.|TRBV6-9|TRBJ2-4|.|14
CASSFGEAKNIQYF
TGTGCCAGCAGTTTTGGGGAGGCCAAAAACATTCAGTACTTC
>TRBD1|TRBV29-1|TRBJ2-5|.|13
CSELTGAGETQYF
TGCAGTGAACTGACAGGGGCGGGGGAGACCCAGTACTTC
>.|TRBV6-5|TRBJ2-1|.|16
CASSNSDAKAYNEQFF
TGTGCCAGCAGTAACTCGGACGCGAAGGCCTACAATGAGCAGTTCTTC
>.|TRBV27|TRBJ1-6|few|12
CASSSYNSPLHF
TGTGCCAGCAGTTCCTATAATTCACCCCTCCACTTT
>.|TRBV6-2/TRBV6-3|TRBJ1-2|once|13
CANSPGRIYGYTF
TGTGCCAACAGCCCCGGACGGATTTATGGCTACACCTTC
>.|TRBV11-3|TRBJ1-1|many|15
CASSLVVGRSTEAFF
TGTGCCAGCAGCTTAGTTGTAGGAAGAAGCACTGAAGCTTTCTTT
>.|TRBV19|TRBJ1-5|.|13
CAATLGSNQPQHF
TGTGCCGCCACCCTTGGGAGCAATCAGCCCCAGCATTTT
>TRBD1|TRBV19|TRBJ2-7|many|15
CASSIANRGTYEQYF
TGTGCCAGTAGTATAGCGAACAGGGGGACCTACGAGCAGTACTTC
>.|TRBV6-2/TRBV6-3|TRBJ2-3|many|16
CASSLTGPPSTDTQYF
TGTGCCAGCAGTCTCACAGGGCCACCTAGCACAGATACGCAGTATTTT
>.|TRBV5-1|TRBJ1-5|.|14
CAGSFGQGNKPQHF
TGCGCCGGCAGCTTCGGGCAGGGTAATAAGCCCCAGCATTTT
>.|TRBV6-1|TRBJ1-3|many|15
CASSDSIPAGNTIYF
TGTGCCAGCAGTGACAGCATACCGGCCGGAAACACCATATATTTT
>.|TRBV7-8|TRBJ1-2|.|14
CASSLGGSGSGYTF
TGTGCCAGCAGCTTAGGGGGCTCCGGTTCCGGCTACACCTTC
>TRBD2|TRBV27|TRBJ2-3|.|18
CASARTSGGDWSTDTQYF
TGTGCCAGCGCGCGGACTAGCGGGGGGGATTGGAGCACAGATACGCAGTATTTT
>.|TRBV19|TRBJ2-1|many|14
CASSIGRPDNEQFF
TGTGCCAGTAGTATCGGACGGCCCGACAATGAGCAGTTCTTC
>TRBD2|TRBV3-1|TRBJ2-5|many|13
CASKAGGQETQYF
TGTGCCAGCAAAGCGGGAGGGCAAGAGACCCAGTACTTC
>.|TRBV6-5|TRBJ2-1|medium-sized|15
CASSYRGSSYNEQFF
TGTGCCAGCAGTTATCGGGGAAGCTCCTACAATGAGCAGTTCTTC
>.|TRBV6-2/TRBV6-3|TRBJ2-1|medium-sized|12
CASWPGTNEQFF
TGTGCCAGCTGGCCAGGGACCAATGAGCAGTTCTTC
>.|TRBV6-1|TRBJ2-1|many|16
CASSARSLTLYNEQFF
TGTGCCAGCAGTGCCAGGTCCCTTACCCTATACAATGAGCAGTTCTTC